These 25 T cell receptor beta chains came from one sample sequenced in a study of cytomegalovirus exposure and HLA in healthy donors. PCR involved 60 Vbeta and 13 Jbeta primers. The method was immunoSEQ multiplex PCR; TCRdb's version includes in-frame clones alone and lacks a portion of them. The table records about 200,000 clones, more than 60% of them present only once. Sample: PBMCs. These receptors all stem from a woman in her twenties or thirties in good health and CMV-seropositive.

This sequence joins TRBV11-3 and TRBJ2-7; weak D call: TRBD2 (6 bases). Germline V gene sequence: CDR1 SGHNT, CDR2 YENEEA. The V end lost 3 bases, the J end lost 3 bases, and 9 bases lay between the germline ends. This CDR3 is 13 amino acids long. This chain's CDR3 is CASSFRELYEQYF. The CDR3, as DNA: TGTGCCAGCAGCTTCCGGGAGCTCTACGAGCAGTACTTC.

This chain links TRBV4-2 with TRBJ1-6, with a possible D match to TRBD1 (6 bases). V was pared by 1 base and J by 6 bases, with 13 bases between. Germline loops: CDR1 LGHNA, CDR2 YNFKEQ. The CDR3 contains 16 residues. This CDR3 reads CASSQGLQDSNSPLHF. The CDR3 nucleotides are TGTGCCAGCAGCCAAGGTCTGCAGGACAGTAATTCACCCCTCCACTTT.

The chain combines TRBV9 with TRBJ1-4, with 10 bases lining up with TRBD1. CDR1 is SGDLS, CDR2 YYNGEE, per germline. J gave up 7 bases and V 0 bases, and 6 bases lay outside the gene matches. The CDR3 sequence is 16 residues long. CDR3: CASSVGDRGWPEKLFF. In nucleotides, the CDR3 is TGTGCCAGCAGCGTAGGGGACAGGGGCTGGCCTGAAAAACTGTTTTTT.

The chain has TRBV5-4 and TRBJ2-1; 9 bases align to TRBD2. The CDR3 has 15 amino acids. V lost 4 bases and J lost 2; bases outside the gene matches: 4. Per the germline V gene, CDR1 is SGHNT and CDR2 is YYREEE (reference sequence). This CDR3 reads CASSEGTSTYNEQFF. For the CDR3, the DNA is TGTGCCAGCAGCGAGGGGACTAGCACCTACAATGAGCAGTTCTTC.

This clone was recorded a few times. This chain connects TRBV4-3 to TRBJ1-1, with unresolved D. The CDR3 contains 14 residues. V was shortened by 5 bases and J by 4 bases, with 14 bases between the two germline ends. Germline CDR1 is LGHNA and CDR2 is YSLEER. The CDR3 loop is CASSKSGLRTEAFF. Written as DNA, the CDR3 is TGCGCCAGCAGCAAGTCGGGTTTACGCACTGAAGCTTTCTTT.

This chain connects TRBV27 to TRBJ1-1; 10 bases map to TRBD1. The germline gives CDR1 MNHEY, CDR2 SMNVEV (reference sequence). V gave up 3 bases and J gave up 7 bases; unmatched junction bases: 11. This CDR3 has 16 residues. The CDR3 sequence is CASSFQTPTGGGEAFF. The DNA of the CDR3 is TGTGCCAGCAGTTTCCAAACCCCGACAGGGGGCGGTGAAGCTTTCTTT.

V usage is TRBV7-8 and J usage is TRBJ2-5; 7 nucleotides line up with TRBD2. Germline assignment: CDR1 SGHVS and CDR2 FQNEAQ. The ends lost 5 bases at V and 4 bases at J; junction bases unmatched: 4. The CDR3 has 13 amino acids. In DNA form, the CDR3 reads TGTGCCAGCAGCCCTGGACTAGTAGAGACCCAGTACTTC. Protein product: CASSPGLVETQYF.

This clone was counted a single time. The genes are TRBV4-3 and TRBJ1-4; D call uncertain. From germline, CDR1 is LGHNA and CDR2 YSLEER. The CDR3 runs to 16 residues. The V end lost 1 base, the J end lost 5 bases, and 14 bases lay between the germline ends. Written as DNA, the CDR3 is TGCGCCAGCAGCCAAGCGGGAGGTGTCGGGAATGAAAAACTGTTTTTT. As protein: CASSQAGGVGNEKLFF.

The DNA of the CDR3 is TGTGCCAGCAGCGCGGGACAAAAACGCACCGGGGAGCTGTTTTTT. It is translated as CASSAGQKRTGELFF. The chain recombines TRBV9 with TRBJ2-2; D is possibly TRBD1 (6 bases). The CDR3 runs to 15 residues. Germline assignment: CDR1 SGDLS and CDR2 YYNGEE. V gave up 3 bases and J gave up 4 bases, with 13 bases separating them.

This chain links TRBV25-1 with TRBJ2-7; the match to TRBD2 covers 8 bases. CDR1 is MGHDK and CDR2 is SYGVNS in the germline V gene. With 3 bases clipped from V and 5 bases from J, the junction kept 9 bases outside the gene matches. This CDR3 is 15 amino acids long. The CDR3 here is CASSDQGAGGHEQYF. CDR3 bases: TGTGCCAGCAGTGATCAAGGGGCGGGGGGCCACGAGCAGTACTTC.

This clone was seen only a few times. The CDR3 nucleotides are TGTGCCAGCAGTTTCTACTCGGGCACTGAAGCTTTCTTT. Protein product: CASSFYSGTEAFF. The chain carries TRBV11-2 and TRBJ1-1, with unresolved D. The length of the CDR3 is 13 residues. The V and J ends lost 6 bases and 4 bases respectively, with 12 bases between them. Germline assignment: CDR1 SGHAT and CDR2 FQNNGV.

The CDR3 reads CASSNQGVNTEAFF. CDR3 coding DNA: TGCGCCAGCAGCAATCAAGGGGTGAACACTGAAGCTTTCTTT. The chain has TRBV5-1 and TRBJ1-1; D might be TRBD1 (5 bases). The CDR3 length is 14 residues. V was cut by 4 bases and J by 0 bases, with 10 bases left in between. Looked up from germline, CDR1 is SGHRS and CDR2 is YFSETQ. The full variable domain, its missing parts supplied by reference TRBV5-1 and TRBJ1-1, is KAGVTQTPRYLIKTRGQQVTLSCSPISGHRSVSWYQQTPGQGLQFLFEYFSETQRNKGNFPGRFSGRQFSNSRSEMNVSTLELGDSALYLCASSNQGVNTEAFFGQGTRLTVV.

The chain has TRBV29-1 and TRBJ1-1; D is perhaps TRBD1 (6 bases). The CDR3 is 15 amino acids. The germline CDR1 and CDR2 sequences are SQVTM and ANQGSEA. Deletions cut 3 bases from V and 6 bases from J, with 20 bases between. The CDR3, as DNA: TGCAGCGTTGACGAACTGGGGGCGAATTACGCTGAAGCTTTCTTT. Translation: CSVDELGANYAEAFF.

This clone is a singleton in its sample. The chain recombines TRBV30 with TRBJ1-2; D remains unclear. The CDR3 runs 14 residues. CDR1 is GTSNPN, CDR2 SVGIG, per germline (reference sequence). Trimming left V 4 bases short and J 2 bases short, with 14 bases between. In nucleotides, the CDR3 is TGTGCCTGGACTCGGCACGGAGCGAACTATGGCTACACCTTC. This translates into CAWTRHGANYGYTF.

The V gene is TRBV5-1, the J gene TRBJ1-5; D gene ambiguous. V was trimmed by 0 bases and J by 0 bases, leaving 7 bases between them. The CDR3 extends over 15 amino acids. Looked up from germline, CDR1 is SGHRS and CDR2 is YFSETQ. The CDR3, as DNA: TGCGCCAGCAGCTTGGCACCTACTAGCAATCAGCCCCAGCATTTT. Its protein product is CASSLAPTSNQPQHF. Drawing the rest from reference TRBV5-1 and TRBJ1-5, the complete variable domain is KAGVTQTPRYLIKTRGQQVTLSCSPISGHRSVSWYQQTPGQGLQFLFEYFSETQRNKGNFPGRFSGRQFSNSRSEMNVSTLELGDSALYLCASSLAPTSNQPQHFGDGTRLSIL.

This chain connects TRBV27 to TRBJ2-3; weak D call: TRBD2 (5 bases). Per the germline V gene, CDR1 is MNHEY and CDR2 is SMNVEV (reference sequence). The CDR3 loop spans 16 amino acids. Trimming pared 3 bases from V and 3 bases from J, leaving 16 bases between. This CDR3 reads CASSFRTTTRTDTQYF. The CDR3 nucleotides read TGTGCCAGCAGTTTCCGAACGACTACCCGAACAGATACGCAGTATTTT.

The CDR3, as DNA: TGTGCCAGCAGACTGGACATTCGTTCCTACGAGCAGTACTTC. It specifies CASRLDIRSYEQYF. The chain is built from TRBV2 and TRBJ2-7; the D gene is possibly TRBD1 (5 bases). Per the germline V gene, CDR1 is SNHLY and CDR2 is FYNNEI. The CDR3 totals 14 residues. The V end lost 6 bases, the J end lost 1 base, and 13 bases lay between the germline ends. Complete variable domain (other parts from reference TRBV2 and TRBJ2-7): EPEVTQTPSHQVTQMGQEVILRCVPISNHLYFYWYRQILGQKVEFLVSFYNNEISEKSEIFDDQFSVERPDGSNFTLKIRSTKLEDSAMYFCASRLDIRSYEQYFGPGTRLTVT.

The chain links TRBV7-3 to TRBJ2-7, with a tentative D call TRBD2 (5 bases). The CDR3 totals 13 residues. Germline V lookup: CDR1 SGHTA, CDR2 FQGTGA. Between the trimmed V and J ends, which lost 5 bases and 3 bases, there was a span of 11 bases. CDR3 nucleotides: TGTGCCAGCAGCAGCCGAGGAGGCTACGAGCAGTACTTC. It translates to CASSSRGGYEQYF.

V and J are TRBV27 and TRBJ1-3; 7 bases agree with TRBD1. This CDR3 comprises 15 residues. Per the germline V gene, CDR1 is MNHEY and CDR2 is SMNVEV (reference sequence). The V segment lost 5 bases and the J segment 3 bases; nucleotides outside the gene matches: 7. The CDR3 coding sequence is TGTGCCAGCAGTCGACAGGGAGTCGGTGGAAACACCATATATTTT. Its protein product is CASSRQGVGGNTIYF.

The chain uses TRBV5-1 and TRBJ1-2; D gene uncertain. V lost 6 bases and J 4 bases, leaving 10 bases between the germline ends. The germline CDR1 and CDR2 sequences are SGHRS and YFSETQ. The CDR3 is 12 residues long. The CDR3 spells CASNIGSYGYTF. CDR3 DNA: TGCGCCAGCAATATCGGTAGCTATGGCTACACCTTC. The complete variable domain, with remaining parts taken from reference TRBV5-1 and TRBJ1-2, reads KAGVTQTPRYLIKTRGQQVTLSCSPISGHRSVSWYQQTPGQGLQFLFEYFSETQRNKGNFPGRFSGRQFSNSRSEMNVSTLELGDSALYLCASNIGSYGYTFGSGTRLTVV.

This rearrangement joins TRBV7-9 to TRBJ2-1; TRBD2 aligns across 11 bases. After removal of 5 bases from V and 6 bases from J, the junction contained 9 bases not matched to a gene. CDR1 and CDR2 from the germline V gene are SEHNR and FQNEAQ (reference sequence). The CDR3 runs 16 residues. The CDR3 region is CASSTQLAGAINEQFF. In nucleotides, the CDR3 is TGTGCCAGCAGCACCCAACTAGCGGGAGCAATCAATGAGCAGTTCTTC.

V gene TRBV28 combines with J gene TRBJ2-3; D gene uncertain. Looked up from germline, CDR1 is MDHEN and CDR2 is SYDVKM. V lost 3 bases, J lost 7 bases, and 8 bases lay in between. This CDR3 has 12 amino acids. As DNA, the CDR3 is TGTGCCAGCAGTTTTATAAAAAATACGCAGTATTTT. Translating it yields CASSFIKNTQYF. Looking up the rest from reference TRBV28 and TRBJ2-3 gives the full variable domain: DVKVTQSSRYLVKRTGEKVFLECVQDMDHENMFWYRQDPGLGLRLIYFSYDVKMKEKGDIPEGYSVSREKKERFSLILESASTNQTSMYLCASSFIKNTQYFGPGTRLTVL.

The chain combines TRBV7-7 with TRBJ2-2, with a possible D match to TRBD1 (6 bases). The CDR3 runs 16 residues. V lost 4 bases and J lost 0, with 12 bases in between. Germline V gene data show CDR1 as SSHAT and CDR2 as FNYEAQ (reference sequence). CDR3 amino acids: CASSSPSGANTGELFF. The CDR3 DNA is TGTGCCAGCAGCTCCCCGTCAGGGGCGAACACCGGGGAGCTGTTTTTT.

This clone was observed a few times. The CDR3 loop is CASSQGQPGNLYNEQFF. The CDR3 nucleotides read TGCGCCAGCAGCCAAGGGCAGCCGGGGAACCTTTACAATGAGCAGTTCTTC. This chain connects TRBV4-3 to TRBJ2-1; D may be TRBD2 (5 bases). This CDR3 is built from 17 residues. Trimming pared 1 base from V and 4 bases from J, leaving 17 bases between. Per the germline V gene, CDR1 is LGHNA and CDR2 is YSLEER.

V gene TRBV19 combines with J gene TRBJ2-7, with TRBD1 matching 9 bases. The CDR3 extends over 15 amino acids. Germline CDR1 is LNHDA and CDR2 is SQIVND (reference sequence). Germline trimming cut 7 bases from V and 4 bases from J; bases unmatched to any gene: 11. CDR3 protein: CASTLKGQGGYEQYF. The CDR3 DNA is TGTGCCAGTACCCTCAAGGGACAGGGAGGGTACGAGCAGTACTTC.